This TCR beta chain was obtained from a study of human T cells and chemical hapten exposure. Study-wide context: Subjects had 2% DPC placed on about 2 cm by about 2 cm of upper inner arm skin for sensitization. Patch testing was performed with 0.01% DPC on the upper back, with reading at 6 days.

This CDR3 region has 15 residues. Trimming removed 7 bases at V and 3 bases at J, with 15 bases between. The germline CDR1 and CDR2 sequences are MNHNY and SVGAGI (reference sequence). Individual cDNA molecules each carried unique molecular identifiers attached by the library. Each CDR3 protein is one row after TCRdb ran MiXCR on the RACE reads. Of fewer than 200,000 distinct CDR3 sequences in the sample, roughly 30% were seen once. Indicated time point: pre-sensitization, week 0. The sample's treatment: therapeutic diphenylcyclopropenone sensitization with weekly scalp DPC. The authors extracted total RNA from unfractionated whole blood. This clonotype was found a few times.

The sequenced sample was whole blood, obtained in connection with sensitization to the hapten diphenylcyclopropenone (DPC). The gene calls are TRBV6-6 and TRBJ2-2, with D possibly called TRBD1 or TRBD2 (6 bases each). The clonotype originates from a woman aged 25 to 39 with alopecia areata. Some clones in this sample may be carry-over from other donors' samples. The CDR3 region has the DNA TGTGCCAGCATGGGGGGCGTACACCACACCGGGGAGCTGTTTTTT. Protein: CASMGGVHHTGELFF.